This passage covers 27 T cell receptor beta chains from one sample sequenced in a study. TCRdb reprocessed the 5' RACE reads with MiXCR, giving one entry per CDR3 protein. Of thousands of distinct CDR3 sequences listed, 52% are singletons. The sample was memory CD4+ T cells sorted from a lymph node. Subset reported: memory CD4+ T cells, CD4+CD45RO+CD25-. The receptors were gathered from a female donor with breast cancer.

About this clonotype: The missing conserved phenylalanine or tryptophan at the end of this CDR3 makes a read error likely. The chain combines TRBV27 with TRBJ1-3; D is uncertain. Germline lookup yields CDR1 MNHEY and CDR2 SMNVEV (reference sequence). The CDR3 has 14 residues. With 5 bases removed from V and 8 bases from J, the gap between germline ends came to 16 bases. The CDR3 nucleotides are TGTGCCAGCAGTCCCGCGGCAGGATTGGACACCATATATTAT. Translated, it gives CASSPAAGLDTIYY.

This clonotype was observed a handful of times. V and J are TRBV7-2 and TRBJ1-5; maybe TRBD1 (5 bases). The CDR3 is made up of 12 amino acids. The V gene lost 4 bases and the J gene lost 7 bases, with 8 bases spanning the gap. Germline CDR1 and CDR2: SGHTA and FQGNSA. The CDR3, as DNA: TGTGCCAGCAGCTCTTACAGGCAGCCCCAGCATTTT. This codes for CASSSYRQPQHF.

Only a few counts were recorded for this clonotype. The chain uses TRBV12-3 or TRBV12-4 and TRBJ2-7, with D tentatively TRBD2 (5 bases). V was pared by 6 bases and J by 6 bases, with 18 bases between. The CDR3 runs 14 residues. The CDR3 region is CASSLRAYGSEQYF. CDR3 bases: TGTGCCAGCAGCCTGCGGGCATATGGCAGCGAGCAGTACTTC.

This chain connects TRBV12-3 or TRBV12-4 to TRBJ1-4; D perhaps matches TRBD1 (6 bases). The CDR3 consists of 14 residues. The V and J ends lost 8 bases and 7 bases respectively, with 17 bases between them. CDR3 nucleotides: TGTGCCAGCGCCGCCGGGGGCGTAGGTGAAAAACTGTTTTTT. Translated: CASAAGGVGEKLFF.

The chain links TRBV20-1 to TRBJ2-3; 13 bases match TRBD2. This CDR3 comprises 16 residues. V shed 4 bases and J 2 bases; nucleotides not matched to a gene: 6. Germline lookup yields CDR1 DFQATT and CDR2 SNEGSKA (reference sequence). The CDR3 protein is CSAKGGLAGNTDTQYF. The CDR3 DNA reads TGCAGTGCTAAGGGGGGACTAGCGGGGAACACAGATACGCAGTATTTT.

V is TRBV15 and J is TRBJ1-4; perhaps TRBD1 as D (5 bases). Germline CDR1 reads LNHNV; CDR2 reads YYDKDF (reference sequence). Trimming removed 1 base at V and 0 bases at J, with 9 bases between. The CDR3 runs to 16 residues. CDR3 coding DNA: TGTGCCACCAGCAGAGCGGGAGGGGCAACTAATGAAAAACTGTTTTTT. This sequence encodes CATSRAGGATNEKLFF.

The chain is built from TRBV10-3 and TRBJ2-7; the D gene is possibly TRBD1 (8 bases). Germline V gene sequence: CDR1 ENHRY, CDR2 SYGVKD. Trimming took 7 bases from V and 6 from J, leaving 19 bases between them. The CDR3 is 14 amino acids. The CDR3, as DNA: TGTGCCATCAATGGCGAACAGGGGGGGTCCGAGCAGTACTTC. It specifies CAINGEQGGSEQYF.

The rearrangement joins TRBV6-5 to TRBJ1-2; 7 bases agree with TRBD1. CDR1 MNHEY and CDR2 SVGAGI come from the germline V gene. Germline trimming cut 5 bases from V and 2 bases from J; bases unmatched to any gene: 2. This CDR3 spans 13 amino acids. CDR3 in amino acids: CASSQQGNYGYTF. The CDR3 coding sequence is TGTGCCAGCAGTCAACAGGGGAACTATGGCTACACCTTC.

Note on this clonotype: Just one base apart from a much larger clone, this may be a read error. The CDR3 loop reads CASSVSDERFF. In DNA form, the CDR3 reads TGTGCCAGCAGCGTTAGTGATGAGCGGTTCTTC. The rearrangement uses TRBV7-8 and TRBJ2-1; no clear D gene. Germline values: CDR1 SGHVS, CDR2 FQNEAQ. The CDR3 consists of 11 residues.

About this clonotype: The junction shows a germline mismatch at one end, possibly a read error. The chain recombines TRBV5-1 with TRBJ1-4; D is uncertain. This CDR3 has 14 amino acids. Germline V gives CDR1 SGHRS, CDR2 YFSETQ. The CDR3 is CASSQEGRNEKLLF. The CDR3 DNA sequence: TGCGCCAGCAGTCAGGAAGGCCGTAATGAAAAACTGCTTTTT.

CDR3 sequence: CASSLPRGQDYGYTF. In DNA form, the CDR3 reads TGTGCCAGCAGTTTACCGAGGGGGCAGGACTATGGCTACACCTTC. This chain connects TRBV28 to TRBJ1-2, with 7 bases lining up with TRBD1. V lost 2 bases and J lost 3; bases outside the gene matches: 6. Germline V gives CDR1 MDHEN, CDR2 SYDVKM. This CDR3 has 15 residues.

Worth noting for this clonotype: The junction shows a germline mismatch at one end, possibly a read error. This rearrangement joins TRBV6-5 to TRBJ1-4, with 7 positions matching TRBD1. This CDR3 comprises 13 residues. In germline, CDR1 is MNHEY, CDR2 SVGAGI. The CDR3, as DNA: TGTGCCAGCAGTTCACAGGGGAAGGAAAGACTGTTTTTT. As protein: CASSSQGKERLFF.

As concerns this clonotype: Sequence at one end of the junction differs from germline and may be a read error. CDR3 sequence (DNA): TGCGCCAGCAGCCAGGGGACTAGCGGACCCACCGGGGAGCTGTTTTTT. This sequence encodes CASSQGTSGPTGELFF. The V gene is TRBV4-2, the J gene TRBJ2-2; 11 nucleotides align to TRBD2. The CDR3 is made up of 16 amino acids. Germline CDR1 and CDR2: LGHNA and YNFKEQ.

This clonotype was observed a single time. V and J are TRBV5-4 and TRBJ2-3; D is ambiguous. V dropped 6 bases and J dropped 7 bases, with 18 bases sitting between them. The germline V gene has CDR1 SGHNT and CDR2 YYREEE (reference sequence). The CDR3 has 14 amino acids. CDR3 in amino acids: CASTLGSVPNTQYF. CDR3 nucleotides: TGTGCCAGCACCCTCGGATCAGTGCCAAATACGCAGTATTTT.

This clonotype was observed a handful of times. This rearrangement joins TRBV6-5 to TRBJ2-1; 10 bases are a match to TRBD2. The CDR3 runs 17 residues. V lost 2 bases, J lost 5 bases, and 9 bases stayed unmatched. Per the germline V gene, CDR1 is MNHEY and CDR2 is SVGAGI. In nucleotides, the CDR3 is TGTGCCAGCAGTTACCGACGTCCTAGCGGGAGCCACAATGAGCAGTTCTTC. Translation gives CASSYRRPSGSHNEQFF.

This clonotype was seen only a few times. V is TRBV12-3 or TRBV12-4 and J is TRBJ2-4; the D call may be TRBD1 or TRBD2 (5 bases each). The CDR3 has 13 residues. The V and J ends lost 2 bases and 5 bases respectively, with 7 bases between them. The CDR3 reads CASSLTGQNIQYF. The CDR3 bases are TGTGCCAGCAGTTTAACGGGACAAAACATTCAGTACTTC.

The chain has TRBV20-1 and TRBJ1-6, with a weak D call TRBD1 (6 bases). Germline assignment: CDR1 DFQATT and CDR2 SNEGSKA (reference sequence). Trimming removed 1 base from V and 4 bases from J, with 8 bases in between. The CDR3 is made up of 14 amino acids. The CDR3 coding sequence is TGCAGTGCTAGAGGGACAGATTATAATTCACCCCTCCACTTT. Protein: CSARGTDYNSPLHF.

This clonotype appeared a few times. J is TRBJ1-2 and V is TRBV6-6; 7 nucleotides align to TRBD1. J lost 4 bases, V lost 7 bases, and 18 bases had no gene match. CDR1 MNHNY and CDR2 SVGAGI come from the germline V gene (reference sequence). The CDR3 is 17 amino acids. As DNA, the CDR3 is TGTGCCAGCAAATACGGGACAGCCCAACTTACCAGCTATGGCTACACCTTC. As protein: CASKYGTAQLTSYGYTF.

V gene TRBV4-2 combines with J gene TRBJ1-1; TRBD1 agrees at 7 bases. The germline CDR1 and CDR2 sequences are LGHNA and YNFKEQ. With V trimmed by 2 bases and J by 9 bases, 12 bases remained unmatched. The CDR3 has 15 residues. CDR3 bases: TGTGCCAGCAGCCAACGCCGGGACAGCTCGGCTAAAGCTTTCTTT. Its translation is CASSQRRDSSAKAFF.

The chain employs TRBV12-3 or TRBV12-4 and TRBJ2-1; 7 bases align to TRBD1. This CDR3 region has 13 residues. V lost 4 bases to trimming and J lost 8 bases; unmatched junction nucleotides: 5. DNA for the CDR3: TGTGCCAGCAGTTACAGGGGTGGCGATGAGCAGTTCTTC. Protein product: CASSYRGGDEQFF.

The rearrangement uses TRBV6-6 and TRBJ2-4; D is undetermined. CDR1 MNHNY and CDR2 SVGAGI come from the germline V gene (reference sequence). V was pared by 6 bases and J by 8 bases, with 11 bases between. This CDR3 has 12 residues. CDR3 sequence: CASSRPGDIQYF. In DNA, the CDR3 is TGTGCCAGCAGCCGCCCGGGTGACATTCAGTACTTC.

V usage is TRBV20-1 and J usage is TRBJ1-5; D gene unclear. V was shortened by 5 bases and J by 3 bases, with 17 bases between the two germline ends. The CDR3 loop spans 15 amino acids. The germline V gene has CDR1 DFQATT and CDR2 SNEGSKA (reference sequence). The CDR3 coding sequence is TGCAGTGCTGCAAGGGAGGCTTGGGACAATCAGCCCCAGCATTTT. This translates into CSAAREAWDNQPQHF.

This clonotype was counted a few times. The chain links TRBV12-3 or TRBV12-4 to TRBJ2-1; TRBD2 aligns across 9 bases. The V segment lost 7 bases and the J segment 6 bases; nucleotides outside the gene matches: 10. The CDR3 has 15 amino acids. The DNA of the CDR3 is TGTGCCAGCAATCCTCCGGGACTAGCCCGCAATGAGCAGTTCTTC. It translates to CASNPPGLARNEQFF.

This clonotype was counted only a few times. The V and J genes are TRBV20-1 and TRBJ1-2; no clear D. From germline, CDR1 is DFQATT and CDR2 SNEGSKA (reference sequence). V was pared by 3 bases and J by 4 bases, with 3 bases between. The CDR3 has 10 amino acids. CDR3 sequence (DNA): TGCAGTGCTAGGCGCTATGGCTACACCTTC. It yields the protein CSARRYGYTF.

The chain carries TRBV5-1 and TRBJ2-1; maybe TRBD1 (5 bases). The CDR3 loop spans 12 amino acids. Trimming pared 2 bases from V and 8 bases from J, leaving 8 bases between. CDR1 SGHRS and CDR2 YFSETQ come from the germline V gene. CDR3 protein: CASSFVRDEQFF. CDR3 coding DNA: TGCGCCAGCAGCTTTGTCAGGGATGAGCAGTTCTTC.

The CDR3 coding sequence is TGTGCCAGCAGACAGCACAACCGGGACAGACATCAGCCCCAGCATTTT. Translation gives CASRQHNRDRHQPQHF. The genes are TRBV6-2 or TRBV6-3 and TRBJ1-5, with TRBD1 matching over 7 bases. Germline assignment: CDR1 MNHEY and CDR2 SVGEGT. V was pared by 6 bases and J by 5 bases, with 13 bases of the junction left unmatched. This CDR3 is built from 16 residues.

This clonotype was detected only a few times. V and J are TRBV4-2 and TRBJ1-4, with D maybe TRBD1 (5 bases). This CDR3 spans 17 amino acids. V was cut by 1 base and J by 8 bases, with 20 bases left in between. Germline V gene data show CDR1 as LGHNA and CDR2 as YNFKEQ. The CDR3 region has the DNA TGTGCCAGCAGCCAAGTGTCAAGGAGGGGTCACCTCGAAAAACTGTTTTTT. It yields the protein CASSQVSRRGHLEKLFF.